The 5 T cell receptor beta chains below come from one sample, sequenced in a study of T cells in Graves' hyperthyroidism and ophthalmopathy. Amplification of TCR beta CDR3 regions used RNA as the template. The TCR CDR3 first-round RT-PCR relied on the HTBI primer set. Each CDR3 protein gets one entry after TCRdb re-called the multiplex PCR reads with MiXCR. The data hold almost 250,000 distinct CDR3 sequences, with roughly a quarter observed a single time. Sequenced input: blood. The receptors were sampled from a woman in her forties with Graves' ophthalmopathy.

This clonotype was observed at least ten times. J is TRBJ1-1 and V is TRBV20-1; 9 positions agree with TRBD1. Per germline, CDR1 DFQATT and CDR2 SNEGSKA (reference sequence). Trimming cost V 4 bases and J 5 bases; bases outside gene matches: 14. CDR3 length: 16 residues. CDR3 region: CSAKFPGTGIKTEAFF. CDR3 nucleotides: TGCAGTGCTAAATTCCCCGGGACAGGGATTAAGACTGAAGCTTTCTTT.

This clonotype has ten or more counts. The chain employs TRBV5-1 and TRBJ1-3; TRBD1 is a possible D gene (6 bases). Per germline, CDR1 SGHRS and CDR2 YFSETQ. The CDR3 is 16 residues long. V lost 2 bases and J lost 0, with 12 bases in between. CDR3 sequence (DNA): TGCGCCAGCAGCTTATGGGGGCCCGGCTCTGGAAACACCATATATTTT. The encoded protein is CASSLWGPGSGNTIYF.

This clonotype was seen ten or more times. The V and J genes are TRBV15 and TRBJ2-5; D gene ambiguous. The CDR3 spans 12 residues. The V gene's germline CDR1 is LNHNV and CDR2 YYDKDF (reference sequence). Trimming stripped 0 bases from V and 5 bases from J, with 4 bases between. In DNA, the CDR3 is TGTGCCACCAGCAGAGATCAGGAGACCCAGTACTTC. It codes for CATSRDQETQYF.

This clonotype was seen a few times. J is TRBJ1-1 and V is TRBV13; D is perhaps TRBD1 (5 bases). Trimming cost V 5 bases and J 2 bases, with 15 bases left between them. The CDR3 has 15 residues. The germline CDR1 and CDR2 sequences are PRHDT and FYEKMQ (reference sequence). CDR3 protein: CASSLDRGDNTEAFF. The CDR3 DNA reads as TGTGCCAGCAGCCTCGACAGAGGGGACAACACTGAAGCTTTCTTT.

The table lists this clonotype with many counts. The rearrangement uses TRBV7-3 and TRBJ2-2; D gene ambiguous. This CDR3 is built from 14 residues. Germline lookup yields CDR1 SGHTA and CDR2 FQGTGA. Trimming removed 9 bases at V and 1 base at J, with 12 bases between. CDR3 in amino acids: CASKELVNTGELFF. CDR3 bases: TGTGCCAGTAAGGAACTTGTGAACACCGGGGAGCTGTTTTTT. Complete variable domain (other parts from reference TRBV7-3 and TRBJ2-2): GAGVSQTPSNKVTEKGKYVELRCDPISGHTALYWYRQSLGQGPEFLIYFQGTGAADDSGLPNDRFFAVRPEGSVSTLKIQRTERGDSAVYLCASKELVNTGELFFGEGSRLTVL.